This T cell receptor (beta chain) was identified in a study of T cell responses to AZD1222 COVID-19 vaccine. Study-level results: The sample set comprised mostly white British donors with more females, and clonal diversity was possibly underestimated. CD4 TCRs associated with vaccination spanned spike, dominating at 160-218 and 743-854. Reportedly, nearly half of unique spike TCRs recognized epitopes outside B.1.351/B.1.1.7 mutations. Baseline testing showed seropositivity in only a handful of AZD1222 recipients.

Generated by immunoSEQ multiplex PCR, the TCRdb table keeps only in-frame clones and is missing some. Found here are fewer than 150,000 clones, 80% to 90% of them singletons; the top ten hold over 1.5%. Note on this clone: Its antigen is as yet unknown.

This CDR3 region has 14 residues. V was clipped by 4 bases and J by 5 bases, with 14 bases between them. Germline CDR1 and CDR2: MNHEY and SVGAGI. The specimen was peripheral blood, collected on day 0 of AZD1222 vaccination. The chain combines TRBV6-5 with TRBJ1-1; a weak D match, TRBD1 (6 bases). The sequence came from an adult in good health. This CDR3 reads CASSSLQGRTEAFF. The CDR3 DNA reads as TGTGCCAGCAGTTCCCTACAGGGTCGGACTGAAGCTTTCTTT.